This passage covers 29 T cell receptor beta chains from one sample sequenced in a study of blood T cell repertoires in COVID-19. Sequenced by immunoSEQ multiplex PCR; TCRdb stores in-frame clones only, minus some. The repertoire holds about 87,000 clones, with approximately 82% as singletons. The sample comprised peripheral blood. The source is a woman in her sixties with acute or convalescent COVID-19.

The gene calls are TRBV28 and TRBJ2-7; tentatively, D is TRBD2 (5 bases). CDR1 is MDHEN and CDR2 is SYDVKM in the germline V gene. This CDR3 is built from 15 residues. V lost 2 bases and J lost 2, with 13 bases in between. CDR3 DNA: TGTGCCAGCAGTTTAGAGTGGCAGGAGGCCTACGAGCAGTACTTC. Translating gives CASSLEWQEAYEQYF.

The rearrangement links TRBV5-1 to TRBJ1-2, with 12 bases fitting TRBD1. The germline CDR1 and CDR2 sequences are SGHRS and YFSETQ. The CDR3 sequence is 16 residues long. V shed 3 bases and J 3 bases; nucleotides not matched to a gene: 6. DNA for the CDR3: TGCGCCAGCAGCTCCGGGACAGGGGGCTCTTACTATGGCTACACCTTC. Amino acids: CASSSGTGGSYYGYTF.

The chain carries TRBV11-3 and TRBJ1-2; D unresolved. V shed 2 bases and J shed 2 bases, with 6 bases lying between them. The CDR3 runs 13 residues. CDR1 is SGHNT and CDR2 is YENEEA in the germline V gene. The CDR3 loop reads CASSLNQNYGYTF. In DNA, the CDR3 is TGTGCCAGCAGCTTAAACCAGAACTATGGCTACACCTTC.

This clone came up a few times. CDR3 sequence reads: CASSLRGTGAPWGYTF. The CDR3 bases are TGTGCCAGCAGCTTGAGGGGGACCGGGGCCCCCTGGGGCTACACCTTC. The chain combines TRBV5-6 with TRBJ1-2, with a weak D call TRBD1 (6 bases). CDR3 size: 16 residues. V was cut by 1 base and J by 8 bases, with 21 bases left in between. Per germline, CDR1 SGHDT and CDR2 YYEEEE.

The DNA of the CDR3 is TGTGCCAGCAGCTTAGATCAAAGCGCCCGCTCCGAGTTCTTC. Translating gives CASSLDQSARSEFF. The rearrangement uses TRBV11-3 and TRBJ2-1, with unresolved D. Trimming shortened V by 0 bases and J by 14 bases, and 17 bases separated the two germline ends. CDR3 length: 14 residues. Germline CDR1 SGHNT, CDR2 YENEEA.

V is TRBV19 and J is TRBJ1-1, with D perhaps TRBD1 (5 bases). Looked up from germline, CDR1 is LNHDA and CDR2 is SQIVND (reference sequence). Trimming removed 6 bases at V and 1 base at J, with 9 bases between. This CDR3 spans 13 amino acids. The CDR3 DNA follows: TGTGCCAGTAGCGAGACAGCGAACACTGAAGCTTTCTTT. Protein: CASSETANTEAFF.

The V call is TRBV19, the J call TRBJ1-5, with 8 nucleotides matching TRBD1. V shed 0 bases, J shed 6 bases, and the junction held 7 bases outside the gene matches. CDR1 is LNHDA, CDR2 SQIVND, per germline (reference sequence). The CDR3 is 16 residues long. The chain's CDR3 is CASSIDGQGASQPQHF. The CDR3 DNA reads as TGTGCCAGTAGTATAGATGGGCAGGGGGCTAGTCAGCCCCAGCATTTT.

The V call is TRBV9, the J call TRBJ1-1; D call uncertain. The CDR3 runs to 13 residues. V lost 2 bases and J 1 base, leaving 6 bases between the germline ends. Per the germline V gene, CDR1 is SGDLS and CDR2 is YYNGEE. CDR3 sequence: CASSVLPNTEAFF. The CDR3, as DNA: TGTGCCAGCAGCGTCCTCCCGAACACTGAAGCTTTCTTT.

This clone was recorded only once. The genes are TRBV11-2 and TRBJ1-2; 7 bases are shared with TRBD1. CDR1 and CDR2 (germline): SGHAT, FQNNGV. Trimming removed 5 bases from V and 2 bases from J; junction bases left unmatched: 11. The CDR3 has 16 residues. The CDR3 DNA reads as TGTGCCAGCAGCCACGGTACAGGGGCCTCGAACTATGGCTACACCTTC. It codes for CASSHGTGASNYGYTF.

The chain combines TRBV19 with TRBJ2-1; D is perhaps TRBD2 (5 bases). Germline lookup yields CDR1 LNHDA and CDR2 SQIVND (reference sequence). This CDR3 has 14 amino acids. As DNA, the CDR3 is TGTGCTCCTGAAGGAGGAAACGGCCACAATGAGCAGTTCTTC. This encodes CAPEGGNGHNEQFF.

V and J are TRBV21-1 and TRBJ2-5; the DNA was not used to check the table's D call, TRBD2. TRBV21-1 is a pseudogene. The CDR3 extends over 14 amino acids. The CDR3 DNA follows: TGTGCCAGCAGGTGGGAGGCCCTCCAAGAGACCCAGTACTTC. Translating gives CASRWEALQETQYF.

CDR3 DNA sequence: TGTGCCAGCAGCGTATCCAGGGCTGCCGGTGGGAAGACCTTC. This gives the protein CASSVSRAAGGKTF. J is TRBJ1-2 and V is TRBV9, with a weak D call TRBD1 (5 bases). The V and J ends lost 1 base and 14 bases respectively, with 21 bases between them. The V gene's germline CDR1 is SGDLS and CDR2 YYNGEE. The CDR3 spans 14 residues.

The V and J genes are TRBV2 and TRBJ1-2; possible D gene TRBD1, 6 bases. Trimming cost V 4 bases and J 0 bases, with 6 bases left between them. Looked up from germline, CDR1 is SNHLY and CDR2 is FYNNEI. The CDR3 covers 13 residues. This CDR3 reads CASSGTANYGYTF. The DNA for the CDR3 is TGTGCCAGCAGTGGGACAGCTAACTATGGCTACACCTTC.

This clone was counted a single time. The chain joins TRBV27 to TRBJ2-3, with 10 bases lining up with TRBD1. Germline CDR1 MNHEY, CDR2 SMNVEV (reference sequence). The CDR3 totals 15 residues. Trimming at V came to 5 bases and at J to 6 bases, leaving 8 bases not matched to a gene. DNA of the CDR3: TGTGCCAGCAGTCCGGACAGGGGGGGATGGGATACGCAGTATTTT. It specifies CASSPDRGGWDTQYF.

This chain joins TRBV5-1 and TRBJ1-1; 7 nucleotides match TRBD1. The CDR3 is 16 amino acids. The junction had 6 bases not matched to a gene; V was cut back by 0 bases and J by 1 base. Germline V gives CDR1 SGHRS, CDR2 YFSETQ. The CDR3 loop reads CASSLAFGTANTEAFF. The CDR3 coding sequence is TGCGCCAGCAGCTTGGCCTTTGGGACAGCGAACACTGAAGCTTTCTTT.

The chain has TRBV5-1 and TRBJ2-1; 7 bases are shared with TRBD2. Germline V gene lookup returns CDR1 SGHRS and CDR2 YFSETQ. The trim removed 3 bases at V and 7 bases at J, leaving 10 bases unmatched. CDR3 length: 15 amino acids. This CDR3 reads CASSSSGTGWNEQFF. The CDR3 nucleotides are TGCGCCAGCAGCTCGAGCGGGACGGGGTGGAATGAGCAGTTCTTC.

CDR3 in DNA: TGTGCCAGCAGCCTCCAATCGGCACCCCTCCACTTT. It yields the protein CASSLQSAPLHF. The J gene is TRBJ1-6, the V gene TRBV7-9; D unclear. The V gene's germline CDR1 is SEHNR and CDR2 FQNEAQ (reference sequence). This CDR3 is built from 12 residues. V lost 5 bases and J 11 bases, leaving 10 bases between the germline ends. Full variable domain (outside the CDR3, taken from reference TRBV7-9 and TRBJ1-6): DTGVSQNPRHKITKRGQNVTFRCDPISEHNRLYWYRQTLGQGPEFLTYFQNEAQLEKSRLLSDRFSAERPKGSFSTLEIQRTEQGDSAMYLCASSLQSAPLHFGNGTRLTVT.

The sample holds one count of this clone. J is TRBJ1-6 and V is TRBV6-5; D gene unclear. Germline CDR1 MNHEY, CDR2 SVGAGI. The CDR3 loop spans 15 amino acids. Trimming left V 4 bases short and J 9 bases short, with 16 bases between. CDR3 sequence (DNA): TGTGCCAGCAGTTCCATTGCAGGATCTGTTTCACCCCTCCACTTT. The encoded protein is CASSSIAGSVSPLHF.

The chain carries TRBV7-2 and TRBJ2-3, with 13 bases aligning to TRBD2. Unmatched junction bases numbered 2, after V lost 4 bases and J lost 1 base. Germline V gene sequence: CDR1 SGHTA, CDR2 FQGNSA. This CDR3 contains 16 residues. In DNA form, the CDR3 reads TGTGCCAGCAGCTCCGGACTAGCGGGGGGCACAGATACGCAGTATTTT. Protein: CASSSGLAGGTDTQYF.

CDR3 in DNA: TGTGCCAGCAGCTTAAGTCGGGTACAGGGGTCCTACGAGCAGTACTTC. Translating gives CASSLSRVQGSYEQYF. The chain carries TRBV7-2 and TRBJ2-7, with 7 bases aligning to TRBD1. Germline CDR1 SGHTA, CDR2 FQGNSA. J lost 1 base, V lost 2 bases, and 8 bases had no gene match. The CDR3 loop spans 16 amino acids.

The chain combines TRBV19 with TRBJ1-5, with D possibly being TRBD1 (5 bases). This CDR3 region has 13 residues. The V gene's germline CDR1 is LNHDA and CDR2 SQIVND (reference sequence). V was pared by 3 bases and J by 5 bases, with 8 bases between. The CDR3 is CASSITGDQPQHF. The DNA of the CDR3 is TGTGCCAGTAGTATTACGGGGGATCAGCCCCAGCATTTT.

CDR3 sequence: CASSQGTGLSPLHF. CDR3 DNA: TGTGCCAGCAGCCAAGGGACAGGACTGAGCCCCCTCCACTTT. This rearrangement joins TRBV3-1 (or the pseudogene TRBV3-2) to TRBJ1-6; TRBD1 matches at 7 bases. CDR1 and CDR2 (germline): LGHDT, YNNKEL (reference sequence). V dropped 1 base and J dropped 13; count of bases not matched to a gene: 7. The CDR3 covers 14 residues.

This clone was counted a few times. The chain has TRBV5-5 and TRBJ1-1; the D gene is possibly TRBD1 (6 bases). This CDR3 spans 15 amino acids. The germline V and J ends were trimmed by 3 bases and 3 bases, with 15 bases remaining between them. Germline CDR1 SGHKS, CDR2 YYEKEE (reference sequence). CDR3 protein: CASSSPEGGYTEAFF. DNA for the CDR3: TGTGCCAGCAGCTCCCCCGAGGGGGGGTACACTGAAGCTTTCTTT.

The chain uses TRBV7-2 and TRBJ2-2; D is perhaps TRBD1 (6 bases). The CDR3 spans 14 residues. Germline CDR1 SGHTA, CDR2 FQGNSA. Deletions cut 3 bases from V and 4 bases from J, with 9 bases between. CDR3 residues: CASSLQGSTGELFF. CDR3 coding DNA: TGTGCCAGCAGCTTGCAGGGGTCCACCGGGGAGCTGTTTTTT.

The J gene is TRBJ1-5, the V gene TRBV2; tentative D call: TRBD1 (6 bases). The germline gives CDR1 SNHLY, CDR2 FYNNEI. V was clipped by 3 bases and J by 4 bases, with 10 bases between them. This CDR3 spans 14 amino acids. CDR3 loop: CASSDRTVNQPQHF. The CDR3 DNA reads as TGTGCCAGCAGTGATCGGACAGTGAATCAGCCCCAGCATTTT. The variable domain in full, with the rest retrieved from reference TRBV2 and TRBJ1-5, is EPEVTQTPSHQVTQMGQEVILRCVPISNHLYFYWYRQILGQKVEFLVSFYNNEISEKSEIFDDQFSVERPDGSNFTLKIRSTKLEDSAMYFCASSDRTVNQPQHFGDGTRLSIL.

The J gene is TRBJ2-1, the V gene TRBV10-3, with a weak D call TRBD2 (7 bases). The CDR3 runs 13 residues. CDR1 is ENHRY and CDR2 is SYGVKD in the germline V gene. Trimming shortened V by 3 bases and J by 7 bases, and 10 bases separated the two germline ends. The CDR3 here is CAISDGGANEQFF. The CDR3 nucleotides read TGTGCCATCAGTGATGGGGGGGCAAATGAGCAGTTCTTC.

The CDR3 reads CASSLAPTSPHEQYF. The CDR3 DNA follows: TGTGCCAGCAGCTTAGCGCCGACTAGCCCTCACGAGCAGTACTTC. V and J are TRBV7-9 and TRBJ2-7, with 7 bases matching TRBD2. The V gene end was trimmed by 0 bases and the J gene end by 5 bases; junction bases not matched to a gene: 7. Germline V gene lookup returns CDR1 SEHNR and CDR2 FQNEAQ (reference sequence). The CDR3 is made up of 15 amino acids.

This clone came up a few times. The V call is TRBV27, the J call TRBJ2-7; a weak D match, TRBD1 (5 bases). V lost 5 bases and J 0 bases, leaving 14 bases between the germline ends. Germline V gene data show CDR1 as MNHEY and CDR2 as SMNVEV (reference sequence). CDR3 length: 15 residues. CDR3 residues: CASSRQSLSSYEQYF. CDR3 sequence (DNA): TGTGCCAGCAGTCGACAGTCTCTATCCTCCTACGAGCAGTACTTC.

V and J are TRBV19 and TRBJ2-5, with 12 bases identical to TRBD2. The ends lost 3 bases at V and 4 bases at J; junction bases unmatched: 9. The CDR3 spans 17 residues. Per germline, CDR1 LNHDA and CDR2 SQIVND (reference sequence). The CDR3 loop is CASSIARLAGGIETQYF. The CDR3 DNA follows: TGTGCCAGTAGTATCGCGCGGCTAGCGGGGGGGATAGAGACCCAGTACTTC.